This record concerns one TCR beta chain sequence. These data originate in a study of blood T cell repertoires in COVID-19. On the study more broadly: The origin of the acute and convalescent COVID-19 samples was the United States, Italy and Spain.

The germline gives CDR1 LGHNA, CDR2 YNFKEQ. The length of the CDR3 is 16 residues. V shed 1 base, J shed 6 bases, and the junction held 6 bases outside the gene matches. Authors' processing steps: Estimation of nucleated cell counts relied on the amplification of reference gene primers. Profiled with immunoSEQ multiplex PCR; TCRdb holds only in-frame clones, not every one. V, J and clone size derive from that table, while D and trimming were established from the DNA sequence. The repertoire includes roughly 250,000 clones, 84% of them detected once, and less than 2% sits in the top ten. The chain has TRBV4-2 and TRBJ2-2; 9 positions agree with TRBD1. Sequenced sample: peripheral blood. The sequence derives from a woman aged 40 to 50 who had recovered from COVID-19. The CDR3: CASSQGQGVRAGELFF. The CDR3 nucleotides read TGTGCCAGCAGCCAAGGACAGGGGGTGAGGGCCGGGGAGCTGTTTTTT.